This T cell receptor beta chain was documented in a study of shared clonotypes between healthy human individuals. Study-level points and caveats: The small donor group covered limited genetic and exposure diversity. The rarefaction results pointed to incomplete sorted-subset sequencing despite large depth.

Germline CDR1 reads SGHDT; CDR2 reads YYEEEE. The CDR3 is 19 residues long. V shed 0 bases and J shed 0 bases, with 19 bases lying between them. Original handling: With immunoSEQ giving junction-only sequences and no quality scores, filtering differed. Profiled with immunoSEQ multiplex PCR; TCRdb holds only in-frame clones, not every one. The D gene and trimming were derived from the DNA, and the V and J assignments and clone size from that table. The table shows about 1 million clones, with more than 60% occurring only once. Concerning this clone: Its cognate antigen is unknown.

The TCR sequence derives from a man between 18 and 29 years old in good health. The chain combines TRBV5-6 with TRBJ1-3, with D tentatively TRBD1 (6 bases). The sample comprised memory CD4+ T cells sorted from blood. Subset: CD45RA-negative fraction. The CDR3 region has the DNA TGTGCCAGCAGCTTGGCTGGGGGCTATCTTTTAAACTCTGGAAACACCATATATTTT. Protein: CASSLAGGYLLNSGNTIYF.